These 24 T cell receptor beta chains came from one sample sequenced in a study of regulatory dendritic cells for organ transplantation. Here immunoSEQ multiplex PCR was the method, and the copy in TCRdb shows in-frame clones only, minus some. Among some 29,000 clones listed, about three quarters were seen once. The sequenced sample was memory CD4+ T cells from blood. Subset in this sample: CD45RO+ memory T cells. Receptors originate from a human donor in good health.

This clone turned up a few times. This chain joins TRBV10-1 and TRBJ2-7, with D perhaps assigned TRBD1 or TRBD2 (5 bases each). This CDR3 has 11 residues. In germline, CDR1 is WNHNN, CDR2 SYGVQD (reference sequence). V lost 5 bases, J lost 5 bases, and 7 bases lay in between. CDR3 residues: CASSMGDEQYF. CDR3 in DNA: TGCGCCAGCAGTATGGGGGACGAGCAGTACTTC.

The chain employs TRBV7-8 and TRBJ2-1; no definite D call. V lost 3 bases and J 8 bases, leaving 8 bases between the germline ends. The V gene's germline CDR1 is SGHVS and CDR2 FQNEAQ. The CDR3 covers 12 residues. The CDR3 DNA reads TGTGCCAGCAGCTTGTCTGGTTATGAGCAGTTCTTC. Its translation: CASSLSGYEQFF.

V gene TRBV30 combines with J gene TRBJ2-5; D gene uncertain. CDR1 is GTSNPN and CDR2 is SVGIG in the germline V gene (reference sequence). V was cut by 2 bases and J by 1 base, with 5 bases left in between. CDR3 length equals 12 residues. CDR3 residues: CAWSRTQETQYF. In nucleotides, the CDR3 is TGTGCCTGGAGTCGAACCCAAGAGACCCAGTACTTC.

The table lists this clone with a count of one. The chain carries TRBV6-1 and TRBJ2-3; D perhaps matches TRBD2 (7 bases). The CDR3 has 14 residues. The germline CDR1 and CDR2 sequences are MNHNS and SASEGT. Deletions cut 1 base from V and 4 bases from J, with 9 bases between. CDR3 residues: CASSEGGGPDTQYF. Here the CDR3 DNA reads TGTGCCAGCAGTGAAGGGGGGGGCCCAGATACGCAGTATTTT.

The V and J genes are TRBV23-1 and TRBJ1-5; D is perhaps TRBD1 (5 bases). TRBV23-1 qualifies as an ORF whose function is uncertain. V was cut by 7 bases and J by 0 bases, with 10 bases left in between. There are 14 residues in the CDR3. The CDR3 sequence is CASIEGNSNQPQHF. CDR3 nucleotides: TGCGCCAGCATTGAGGGGAATAGCAATCAGCCCCAGCATTTT.

The table lists this clone with a count of one. V is TRBV19 and J is TRBJ2-5, with 8 nucleotides matching TRBD2. Germline CDR1 and CDR2: LNHDA and SQIVND (reference sequence). The CDR3 is 14 amino acids. Germline trimming cut 1 base from V and 6 bases from J; bases unmatched to any gene: 4. The CDR3 DNA sequence: TGTGCCAGTAGTATAGCGGGAGGGCCAAAGACCCAGTACTTC. It codes for CASSIAGGPKTQYF.

This clone was observed once. V is TRBV5-5 and J is TRBJ1-4; no clear D gene. The CDR3 runs 13 residues. Germline lookup yields CDR1 SGHKS and CDR2 YYEKEE (reference sequence). Trimming took off 1 base at V and 8 bases at J, with 9 bases between the two ends. The chain's CDR3 is CASSLILREKLFF. DNA for the CDR3: TGTGCCAGCAGCTTGATTTTGCGGGAAAAACTGTTTTTT.

The CDR3 spells CASSLLGQVQTQYF. Written as DNA, the CDR3 is TGTGCCAGCAGCCTCCTCGGACAGGTGCAGACCCAGTACTTC. The chain recombines TRBV11-2 with TRBJ2-5; TRBD1 matches at 7 bases. Germline CDR1 is SGHAT and CDR2 is FQNNGV. Unmatched junction bases numbered 9, after V lost 5 bases and J lost 6 bases. The CDR3 length is 14 residues.

A few counts support this clone. The CDR3 sequence is CASSSWATEGYTF. The CDR3 bases are TGTGCCAGCAGTTCCTGGGCGACCGAGGGCTACACCTTC. The V gene is TRBV6-6, the J gene TRBJ1-2; D ambiguous. The V and J ends lost 4 bases and 8 bases respectively, with 14 bases between them. Germline assignment: CDR1 MNHNY and CDR2 SVGAGI (reference sequence). The CDR3 totals 13 residues.

This rearrangement joins TRBV6-6 to TRBJ2-3; TRBD1 aligns across 8 bases. Germline V gives CDR1 MNHNY, CDR2 SVGAGI (reference sequence). V lost 4 bases to trimming and J lost 2 bases; unmatched junction nucleotides: 2. This CDR3 has 14 amino acids. The CDR3 coding sequence is TGTGCCAGCAGTTGGACAGGGCCCACAGATACGCAGTATTTT. This codes for CASSWTGPTDTQYF.

V and J are TRBV5-5 and TRBJ2-5, with TRBD1 matching over 8 bases. V lost 0 bases, J lost 2 bases, and 6 bases stayed unmatched. CDR3 length: 16 amino acids. Germline loops: CDR1 SGHKS, CDR2 YYEKEE (reference sequence). CDR3 nucleotide sequence: TGTGCCAGCAGCTTGGGGATCGGACAGGGTCAAGAGACCCAGTACTTC. It yields the protein CASSLGIGQGQETQYF.

V and J are TRBV2 and TRBJ1-2, with 7 nucleotides matching TRBD1. The trim removed 2 bases at V and 4 bases at J, leaving 13 bases unmatched. Germline values: CDR1 SNHLY, CDR2 FYNNEI. The CDR3 runs 17 residues. The CDR3 sequence is CASSEIATGRPLYGYTF. As DNA, the CDR3 is TGTGCCAGCAGTGAAATCGCGACAGGGAGACCCCTCTATGGCTACACCTTC. Variable domain in full (rest from reference TRBV2 and TRBJ1-2): EPEVTQTPSHQVTQMGQEVILRCVPISNHLYFYWYRQILGQKVEFLVSFYNNEISEKSEIFDDQFSVERPDGSNFTLKIRSTKLEDSAMYFCASSEIATGRPLYGYTFGSGTRLTVV.

V and J are TRBV10-1 and TRBJ2-7; 7 bases line up with TRBD1. Germline CDR1 is WNHNN and CDR2 is SYGVQD (reference sequence). Losses at the gene ends were 6 bases for V and 7 bases for J; bases not matched to a gene: 12. This CDR3 has 14 residues. CDR3 sequence (DNA): TGCGCCAGCAGCACAGGGGCCCCTTATCAGGAGCAGTACTTC. This sequence encodes CASSTGAPYQEQYF.

The chain joins TRBV7-8 to TRBJ2-3; TRBD2 agrees at 12 bases. Trimming took 7 bases from V and 7 from J; bases not matched to a gene: 15. This CDR3 has 17 amino acids. The germline V gene encodes CDR1 SGHVS and CDR2 FQNEAQ. The CDR3 protein is CASTLRLAGAPGHTQYF. The CDR3 DNA reads TGTGCCAGCACCCTCCGACTAGCGGGGGCGCCCGGACATACGCAGTATTTT.

The gene calls are TRBV18 and TRBJ2-6, with D possibly being TRBD1 or TRBD2 (5 bases each). Between the trimmed V and J ends, which lost 2 bases and 4 bases, there was a span of 12 bases. Germline values: CDR1 KGHSH, CDR2 LQKENI. There are 16 residues in the CDR3. The CDR3 bases are TGTGCCAGCTCACCATTACCAGGGACCGGGGCCAACGTCCTGACTTTC. Translating it yields CASSPLPGTGANVLTF.

This chain links TRBV19 with TRBJ1-2, with D uncertain. CDR1 and CDR2 from the germline V gene are LNHDA and SQIVND (reference sequence). The CDR3 runs 14 residues. The V end was cut by 5 bases, the J end by 3 bases, with 13 bases between. CDR3 amino acids: CASSPNSNDYGYTF. The CDR3 coding sequence is TGTGCCAGTAGTCCTAACAGCAACGACTATGGCTACACCTTC.

The chain recombines TRBV30 with TRBJ1-2; TRBD1 agrees at 9 bases. Trimming removed 8 bases from V and 2 bases from J; junction bases left unmatched: 6. CDR3 size: 13 residues. Germline V gene lookup returns CDR1 GTSNPN and CDR2 SVGIG (reference sequence). The CDR3: CAQKTGGNYGYTF. The CDR3 DNA reads TGTGCCCAGAAGACAGGGGGAAACTATGGCTACACCTTC.

The chain has TRBV7-3 and TRBJ2-1; 7 bases map to TRBD1. This CDR3 contains 15 residues. Germline assignment: CDR1 SGHTA and CDR2 FQGTGA. With 5 bases clipped from V and 4 bases from J, the junction kept 8 bases outside the gene matches. CDR3 DNA: TGTGCCAGCAGCCCCCGGGACAGACAATACAATGAGCAGTTCTTC. Translation gives CASSPRDRQYNEQFF.

This clone has just a few counts. The J gene is TRBJ1-4, the V gene TRBV13; 8 nucleotides agree with TRBD1. CDR3 length equals 16 residues. Germline V lookup: CDR1 PRHDT, CDR2 FYEKMQ (reference sequence). The ends lost 3 bases at V and 5 bases at J; junction bases unmatched: 8. The CDR3 spells CASSFPWDRLNEKLFF. The CDR3 bases are TGTGCCAGCAGCTTCCCCTGGGACAGGCTGAATGAAAAACTGTTTTTT.

By frequency in the sample, this clone is medium-sized. The rearrangement joins TRBV9 to TRBJ2-7; D remains ambiguous. Germline CDR1 and CDR2: SGDLS and YYNGEE. This CDR3 comprises 14 residues. Trimming cost V 0 bases and J 6 bases, with 13 bases left between them. CDR3 nucleotide sequence: TGTGCCAGCAGCGTAGAGCCAGGTCTCGCCGAGCAGTACTTC. It translates to CASSVEPGLAEQYF.

V is TRBV6-5 and J is TRBJ1-2; D is unresolved. Germline V gene lookup returns CDR1 MNHEY and CDR2 SVGAGI. The CDR3 is made up of 13 amino acids. The V end lost 6 bases, the J end lost 8 bases, and 16 bases lay between the germline ends. In DNA, the CDR3 is TGTGCCAGCAGCTCTAACAACGGGTTCGGCTACACCTTC. Residues: CASSSNNGFGYTF.

The gene calls are TRBV10-3 and TRBJ2-6; D tentatively reads TRBD1 or TRBD2 (5 bases each). Germline CDR1 reads ENHRY; CDR2 reads SYGVKD. CDR3 length equals 14 residues. V dropped 8 bases and J dropped 0 bases, with 8 bases sitting between them. In DNA form, the CDR3 reads TGTGCCATCCGAGGGGACTCTGGGGCCAACGTCCTGACTTTC. Translating gives CAIRGDSGANVLTF.

The chain recombines TRBV4-2 with TRBJ2-7, with 11 positions matching TRBD2. CDR1 is LGHNA and CDR2 is YNFKEQ in the germline V gene. V lost 1 base and J lost 1; bases outside the gene matches: 9. The CDR3 totals 18 residues. CDR3: CASSQAWVLAGGSYEQYF. CDR3 nucleotide sequence: TGTGCCAGCAGCCAAGCCTGGGTGTTAGCGGGAGGGTCCTACGAGCAGTACTTC.

The chain joins TRBV11-2 to TRBJ2-7; D gene uncertain. In germline, CDR1 is SGHAT, CDR2 FQNNGV. Trimming shortened V by 2 bases and J by 9 bases, and 8 bases separated the two germline ends. The CDR3 spans 11 residues. As DNA, the CDR3 is TGTGCCAGCAGCTTAAGTCGCTCGCAGTACTTC. Protein product: CASSLSRSQYF. The whole variable domain, filled in from reference TRBV11-2 and TRBJ2-7, reads EAGVAQSPRYKIIEKRQSVAFWCNPISGHATLYWYQQILGQGPKLLIQFQNNGVVDDSQLPKDRFSAERLKGVDSTLKIQPAKLEDSAVYLCASSLSRSQYFGPGTRLTVT.